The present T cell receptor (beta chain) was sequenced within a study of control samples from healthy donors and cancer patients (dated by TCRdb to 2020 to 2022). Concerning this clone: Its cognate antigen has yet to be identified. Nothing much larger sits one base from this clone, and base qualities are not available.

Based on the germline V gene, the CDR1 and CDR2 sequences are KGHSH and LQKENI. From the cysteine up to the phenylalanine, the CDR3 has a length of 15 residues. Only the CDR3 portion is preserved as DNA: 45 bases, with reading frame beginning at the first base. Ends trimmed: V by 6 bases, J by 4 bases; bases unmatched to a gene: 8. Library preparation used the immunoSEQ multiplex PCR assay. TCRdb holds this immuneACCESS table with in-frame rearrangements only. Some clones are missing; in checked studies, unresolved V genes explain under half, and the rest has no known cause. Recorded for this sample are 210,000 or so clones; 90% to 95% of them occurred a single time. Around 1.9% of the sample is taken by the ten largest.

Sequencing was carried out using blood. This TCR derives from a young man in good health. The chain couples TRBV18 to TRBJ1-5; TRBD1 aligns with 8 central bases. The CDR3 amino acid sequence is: CASSFGQGPNQPQHF. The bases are TGTGCCAGCTCTTTTGGACAGGGACCAAATCAGCCCCAGCATTTT.